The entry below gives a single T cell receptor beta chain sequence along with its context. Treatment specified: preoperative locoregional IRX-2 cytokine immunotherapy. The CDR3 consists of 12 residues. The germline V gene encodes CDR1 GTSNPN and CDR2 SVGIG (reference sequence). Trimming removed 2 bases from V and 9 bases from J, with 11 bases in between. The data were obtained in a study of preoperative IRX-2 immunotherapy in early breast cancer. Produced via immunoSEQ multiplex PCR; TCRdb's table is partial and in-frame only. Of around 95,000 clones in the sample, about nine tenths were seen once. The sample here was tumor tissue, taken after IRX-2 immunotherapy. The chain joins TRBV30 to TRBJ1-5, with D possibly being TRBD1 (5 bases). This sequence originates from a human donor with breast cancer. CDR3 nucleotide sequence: TGTGCCTGGAGTACCCCCGGGGGGCCCCAGCATTTT. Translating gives CAWSTPGGPQHF.